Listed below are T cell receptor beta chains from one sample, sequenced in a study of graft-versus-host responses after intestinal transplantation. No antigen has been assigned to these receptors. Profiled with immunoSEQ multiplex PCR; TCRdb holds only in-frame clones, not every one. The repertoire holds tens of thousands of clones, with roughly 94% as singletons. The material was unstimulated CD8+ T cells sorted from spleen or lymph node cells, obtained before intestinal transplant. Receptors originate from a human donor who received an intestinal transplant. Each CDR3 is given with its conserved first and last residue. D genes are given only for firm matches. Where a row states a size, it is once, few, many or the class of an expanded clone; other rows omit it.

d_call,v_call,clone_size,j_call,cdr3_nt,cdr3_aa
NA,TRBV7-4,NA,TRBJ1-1,TGTGCCAGCAGCCCAATTGGGGCTCCTGACACTGAAGCTTTCTTT,CASSPIGAPDTEAFF
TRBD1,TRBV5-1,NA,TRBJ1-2,TGCGCCAGCGAGGCAGAACCGGGACAGGGGGCTTGGGGCTATGGCTACACCTTC,CASEAEPGQGAWGYGYTF
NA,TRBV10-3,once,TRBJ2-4,TGTGCCAGCCTGGATTTGGCCAAAAACATTCAGTACTTC,CASLDLAKNIQYF
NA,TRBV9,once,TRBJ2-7,TGTGCCAGCAGCGTAGGGGGAGAATCCCTCTCCTACGAGCAGTACTTC,CASSVGGESLSYEQYF
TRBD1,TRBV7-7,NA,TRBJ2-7,TGTGCCAGCAGCTTTGGGACAGGGGTGTCCTACGAGCAGTACTTC,CASSFGTGVSYEQYF
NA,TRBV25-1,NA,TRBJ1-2,TGTGCCAGCAGTGACCCCCGGGACAAGATCTATGGCTACACCTTC,CASSDPRDKIYGYTF
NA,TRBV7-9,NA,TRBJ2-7,TGTGCCAGCAGCTTAGGAGGGGTCGAGCAGTACTTC,CASSLGGVEQYF
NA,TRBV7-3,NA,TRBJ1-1,TGTGCCAGCAGCTCGGGGATGAACACTGAAGCTTTCTTT,CASSSGMNTEAFF
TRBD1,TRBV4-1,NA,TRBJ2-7,TGCGCCAGCAGCCAACCCGGGACAGTCTTTTACGAGCAGTACTTC,CASSQPGTVFYEQYF
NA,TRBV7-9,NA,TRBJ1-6,TGTGCCAGCAGCCGCGACACAACATCGGGTTCACCCCTCCACTTT,CASSRDTTSGSPLHF
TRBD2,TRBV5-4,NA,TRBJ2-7,TGTGCCAGCAGTCCAACCCTAGCGGCAATTACCTACGAGCAGTACTTC,CASSPTLAAITYEQYF
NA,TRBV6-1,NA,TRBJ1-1,TGTGCCAGCAGTCCCTCCTGGGGGGGAACTGAAGCTTTCTTT,CASSPSWGGTEAFF
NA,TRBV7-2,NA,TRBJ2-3,TGTGCCAGCAGCTTGCGCGTTTCGGCCAGCACAGATACGCAGTATTTT,CASSLRVSASTDTQYF
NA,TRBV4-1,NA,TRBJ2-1,TGCGCCAGCAGCGGCAGCTCCTACAATGAGCAGTTCTTC,CASSGSSYNEQFF
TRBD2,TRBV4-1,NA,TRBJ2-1,TGCGCCAGCAGCCAAGTTAGCGGGACTAACAATGAGCAGTTCTTC,CASSQVSGTNNEQFF
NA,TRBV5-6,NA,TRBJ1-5,TGTGCCAGCAGCTCCTCAGGCTGGAATCAGCCCCAGCATTTT,CASSSSGWNQPQHF
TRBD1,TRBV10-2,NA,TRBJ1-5,TGCGCCAGCAGTGAGACATCCTTCGAGGTGGAACAGGGGTTTGGGGGTTACCAGCCCCAGCATTTT,CASSETSFEVEQGFGGYQPQHF
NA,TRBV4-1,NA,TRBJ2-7,TGCGCCAGCAGCCACCCCTCGACAGGCGCGTCCTACGAGCAGTACTTC,CASSHPSTGASYEQYF
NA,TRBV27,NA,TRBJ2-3,TGTGCCAGCAGTTATGGGGGAGAAATAGATACGCAGTATTTT,CASSYGGEIDTQYF
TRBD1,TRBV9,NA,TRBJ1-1,TGTGCCAGCAGCGTAGGGTTAGGGACAGGGACTGAAGCTTTCTTT,CASSVGLGTGTEAFF
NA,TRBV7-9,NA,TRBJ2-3,TGTGCCAGAAGTAACATTAGCACAGATACGCAGTATTTT,CARSNISTDTQYF
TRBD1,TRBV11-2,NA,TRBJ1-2,TGTGCCAGCAGCTTACCCCCGGGACAGGGGGTCGGAGGCTACACCTTC,CASSLPPGQGVGGYTF
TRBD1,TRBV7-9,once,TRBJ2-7,TGTGCCAGCAGCTCCACCTTCAGGGGGCGAGGTTCCGAGCAGTACTTC,CASSSTFRGRGSEQYF
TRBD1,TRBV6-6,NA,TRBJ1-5,TGTGCCAGCAGTTGGGGACAGGGGTTATACAATCAGCCCCAGCATTTT,CASSWGQGLYNQPQHF
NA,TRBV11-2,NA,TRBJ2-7,TGTGCCAGCAGCCTGGGGGCTCCATTCGAGCAGTACTTC,CASSLGAPFEQYF
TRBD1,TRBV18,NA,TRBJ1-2,TGTGCCAGCTCACCACGGACAGGACCACCGTATGGCTACACCTTC,CASSPRTGPPYGYTF